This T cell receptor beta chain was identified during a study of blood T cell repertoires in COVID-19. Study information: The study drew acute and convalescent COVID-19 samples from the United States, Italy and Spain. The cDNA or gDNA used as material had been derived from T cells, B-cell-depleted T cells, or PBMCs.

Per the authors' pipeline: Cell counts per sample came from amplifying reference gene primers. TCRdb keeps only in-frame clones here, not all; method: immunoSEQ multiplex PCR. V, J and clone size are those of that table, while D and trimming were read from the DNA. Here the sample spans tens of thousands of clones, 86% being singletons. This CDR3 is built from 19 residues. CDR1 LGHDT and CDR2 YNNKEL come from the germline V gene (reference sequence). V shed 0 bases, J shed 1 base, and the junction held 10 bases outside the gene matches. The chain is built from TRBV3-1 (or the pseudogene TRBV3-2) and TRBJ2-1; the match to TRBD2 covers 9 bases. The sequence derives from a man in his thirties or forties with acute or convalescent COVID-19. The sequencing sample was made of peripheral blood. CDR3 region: CASSQERGGLLSSYNEQFF. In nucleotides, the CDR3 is TGTGCCAGCAGCCAAGAGCGGGGGGGCCTCCTCTCTTCCTACAATGAGCAGTTCTTC.